A selection of T cell receptor beta chains follows, all from one sample in a study of blood T cell repertoires in COVID-19. Only in-frame clones appear in the TCRdb table, and some are missing; sequencing was by immunoSEQ multiplex PCR. The data contain 150,000 to 200,000 clones, around 82% of them singletons. The sequencing input was peripheral blood. Receptor source: an elderly woman with acute or convalescent COVID-19. CDR3s include the opening cysteine and the closing phenylalanine or tryptophan. The D gene is left open where the match is weak. Rows may omit the clone size; those that give it use once, few, many or a size class.

D gene,clone size,J gene,V gene,CDR3 protein,CDR3 DNA
.,.,TRBJ2-3,TRBV6-1,CASSEMTRRSTDTQYF,TGTGCCAGCAGTGAAATGACTAGGCGTTCGACAGATACGCAGTATTTT
TRBD2,.,TRBJ2-1,TRBV7-3,CASSLSGGTYYNEQFF,TGTGCCAGCAGCCTTAGCGGGGGGACTTACTACAATGAGCAGTTCTTC
.,.,TRBJ2-7,TRBV5-5,CASSLEALGRTEQYF,TGTGCCAGCAGCTTGGAGGCGTTGGGGAGAACCGAGCAGTACTTC
TRBD2,.,TRBJ2-3,TRBV5-1,CASSLVAGHTDTQYF,TGCGCCAGCAGCTTGGTAGCGGGACATACAGATACGCAGTATTTT
TRBD2,.,TRBJ2-1,TRBV5-4,CASHATGTSGRNEQFF,TGTGCCAGCCATGCAACCGGGACTAGCGGGAGAAATGAGCAGTTCTTC
.,medium-sized,TRBJ2-1,TRBV4-2,CASSQGASLFF,TGTGCCAGCAGCCAAGGGGCTAGCTTGTTCTTC
TRBD1,.,TRBJ2-1,TRBV24-1,CATSDSGGTDEQFF,TGTGCCACCAGTGATTCAGGGGGTACGGATGAGCAGTTCTTC
.,.,TRBJ1-1,TRBV5-5,CASSGGSANTEAFF,TGTGCCAGCAGCGGCGGGTCCGCGAACACTGAAGCTTTCTTT
.,few,TRBJ1-1,TRBV19,CASLKAGVRYAEAFF,TGTGCCAGTCTCAAGGCGGGAGTCCGATACGCTGAAGCTTTCTTT
TRBD2,.,TRBJ2-5,TRBV6-2/TRBV6-3,CASTPGGSGAVGETQYF,TGTGCCAGCACCCCCGGCGGTAGCGGGGCCGTCGGGGAGACCCAGTACTTC
.,.,TRBJ2-5,TRBV7-9,CASSLDGGGTQYF,TGTGCCAGCAGCCTAGACGGGGGTGGGACCCAGTACTTC
TRBD1,.,TRBJ1-4,TRBV19,CASRVTGGWEKLFF,TGTGCCAGTAGAGTAACAGGGGGCTGGGAAAAACTGTTTTTT
.,.,TRBJ1-1,TRBV29-1,CSVYTGTNTEAFF,TGCAGCGTCTATACAGGGACGAACACTGAAGCTTTCTTT
.,.,TRBJ2-3,TRBV19,CASSTDTWGSDTQYF,TGTGCCAGTAGTACGGACACCTGGGGATCAGATACGCAGTATTTT
TRBD1,.,TRBJ1-2,TRBV29-1,CSDRHRTGDGYTF,TGCAGCGACCGACACCGGACAGGGGATGGCTACACCTTC
TRBD1,few,TRBJ2-7,TRBV7-9,CASSPGQLYEQYF,TGTGCCAGCAGCCCGGGACAGCTCTACGAGCAGTACTTC
TRBD2,.,TRBJ2-2,TRBV9,CASSVSISGANTGELFF,TGTGCCAGCAGCGTTTCCATCAGCGGGGCGAACACCGGGGAGCTGTTTTTT
TRBD2,.,TRBJ2-3,TRBV5-4,CASSSGLADRTDTQYF,TGTGCCAGCAGCTCGGGACTAGCGGACCGCACAGATACGCAGTATTTT
.,.,TRBJ2-6,TRBV27,CASSLSIGPGANVLTF,TGTGCCAGCAGTTTATCGATTGGGCCTGGGGCCAACGTCCTGACTTTC
TRBD1,few,TRBJ1-4,TRBV4-2,CASSQDGQGRLVKLFF,TGTGCCAGCAGCCAAGACGGACAGGGCCGTTTAGTAAAACTGTTTTTT